Below are 31 T cell receptor beta chains sequenced from a single sample in a study of T cells after yellow fever vaccination. TCRdb fed the 5' RACE reads into MiXCR, producing one record per CDR3 protein. The sample lists about 210,000 distinct CDR3 sequences, less than 3.5% occurring once. Sequencing was performed on CD4+ T cells sorted from PBMCs, taken 10 days after the yellow fever booster vaccination. Receptors were obtained from a young man who received the YFV17D yellow fever vaccine.

This clonotype was detected a few times. V is TRBV5-1 and J is TRBJ2-7; TRBD1 might be the D (5 bases). CDR1 and CDR2 (germline): SGHRS, YFSETQ. This CDR3 region has 13 residues. The V and J ends lost 0 bases and 6 bases respectively, with 10 bases between them. The CDR3: CASSLAGMSEQYF. In DNA, the CDR3 is TGCGCCAGCAGCTTGGCAGGGATGAGCGAGCAGTACTTC.

This clonotype was detected many times. The gene calls are TRBV29-1 and TRBJ2-7; D unclear. The CDR3 runs to 12 residues. The V end was cut by 4 bases, the J end by 2 bases, with 9 bases between. CDR1 is SQVTM, CDR2 ANQGSEA, per germline. For the CDR3, the DNA is TGCAGCGTTGCTGTGACGACCTACGAGCAGTACTTC. Translation: CSVAVTTYEQYF.

In this sample, this clonotype turned up many times. This sequence joins TRBV20-1 and TRBJ1-1; D is unclear. CDR3 length: 12 amino acids. Trimming removed 3 bases at V and 4 bases at J, with 9 bases between. CDR1 is DFQATT and CDR2 is SNEGSKA in the germline V gene (reference sequence). CDR3 residues: CSASKGLTEAFF. CDR3 nucleotide sequence: TGCAGTGCTAGTAAGGGCCTCACTGAAGCTTTCTTT.

In this sample, this clonotype turned up many times. The chain carries TRBV6-5 and TRBJ2-7; D may be TRBD1 (6 bases). CDR3 length equals 11 residues. Germline V gives CDR1 MNHEY, CDR2 SVGAGI. Trimming cost V 10 bases and J 6 bases, with 13 bases left between them. The CDR3 DNA reads TGTGCCACCGCAGGGGCGGGCGAGCAGTACGTC. It is translated as CATAGAGEQYV.

This clonotype was observed at least ten times. The chain employs TRBV7-8 and TRBJ1-1; no clear D. Germline CDR1 reads SGHVS; CDR2 reads FQNEAQ. The CDR3 extends over 15 amino acids. V shed 1 base and J shed 0 bases, with 9 bases lying between them. The CDR3 nucleotides read TGTGCCAGCAGCTTAGGCGTCAGAGTGAACACTGAAGCTTTCTTT. This sequence encodes CASSLGVRVNTEAFF.

This clonotype showed up just a few times. The rearrangement links TRBV4-2 to TRBJ1-6, with 8 bases matching TRBD1. CDR1 is LGHNA and CDR2 is YNFKEQ in the germline V gene. The CDR3 is 15 residues long. V lost 0 bases to trimming and J lost 9 bases; unmatched junction nucleotides: 4. The CDR3: CASSQDRQGSSPLHF. CDR3 coding DNA: TGTGCCAGCAGCCAAGACCGACAGGGGAGTTCACCCCTCCACTTT.

This clonotype was found many times. CDR3 coding DNA: TGTGCCAGTAGATCTCGACGGGGATCCACAGATACGCAGTATTTT. Its protein is CASRSRRGSTDTQYF. The V and J genes are TRBV19 and TRBJ2-3; maybe TRBD2 (5 bases). The CDR3 runs to 15 residues. Germline V CDR1 and CDR2: LNHDA, SQIVND (reference sequence). Trimming cost V 6 bases and J 2 bases, with 15 bases left between them.

This clonotype was detected a few times. This sequence joins TRBV27 and TRBJ2-5, with 12 bases that match TRBD2. Germline lookup yields CDR1 MNHEY and CDR2 SMNVEV (reference sequence). V shed 5 bases and J 4 bases; nucleotides not matched to a gene: 14. The CDR3 is 18 amino acids. DNA of the CDR3: TGTGCCAGCAGTACCCCTAGCGGGGGGGCGAGTAGGGGAGAGACCCAGTACTTC. It specifies CASSTPSGGASRGETQYF.

In its sample, this clonotype was seen a few times. J is TRBJ1-4 and V is TRBV2, with no clear D. The germline V gene encodes CDR1 SNHLY and CDR2 FYNNEI. The CDR3 extends over 12 amino acids. Trimming took 7 bases from V and 7 from J, leaving 10 bases between them. The CDR3 DNA reads TGTGCCAGCAACCTGGCTTTTGAAAAACTGTTTTTT. Amino acid sequence: CASNLAFEKLFF. Full variable domain (remainder filled in from reference TRBV2 and TRBJ1-4): EPEVTQTPSHQVTQMGQEVILRCVPISNHLYFYWYRQILGQKVEFLVSFYNNEISEKSEIFDDQFSVERPDGSNFTLKIRSTKLEDSAMYFCASNLAFEKLFFGSGTQLSVL.

This clonotype was detected many times. This chain connects TRBV12-3 or TRBV12-4 to TRBJ1-5, with D possibly matching TRBD1 (5 bases). CDR3 length equals 12 residues. V was shortened by 6 bases and J by 6 bases, with 9 bases between the two germline ends. CDR3 region: CASSPGFQPQHF. For the CDR3, the DNA is TGTGCCAGCAGCCCAGGGTTTCAGCCCCAGCATTTT.

This clonotype was observed at least ten times. DNA of the CDR3: TGCGCCAGCAGCCAGGAGACAGGGGGCGGAGTGGCTCTAGCCAAAAACATTCAGTACTTC. Residues: CASSQETGGGVALAKNIQYF. The J gene is TRBJ2-4, the V gene TRBV4-3; 10 bases are a match to TRBD1. V trimming: 3 bases; J trimming: 0 bases; junction bases outside the gene matches: 14. The CDR3 is 20 residues long. Per the germline V gene, CDR1 is LGHNA and CDR2 is YSLEER.

This clonotype was observed many times. The V call is TRBV11-1, the J call TRBJ1-1; 7 bases are a match to TRBD1. Germline CDR1 and CDR2: SGHAT and FQDESV (reference sequence). Losses at the gene ends were 7 bases for V and 1 base for J; bases not matched to a gene: 6. This CDR3 contains 14 residues. The chain's CDR3 is CASMDRWRNTEAFF. The CDR3 DNA reads TGTGCCAGCATGGACAGGTGGAGGAACACTGAAGCTTTCTTT.

The V and J genes are TRBV4-1 and TRBJ1-1; TRBD1 is a possible D gene (5 bases). The germline CDR1 and CDR2 sequences are MGHRA and YSYEKL. The V end was cut by 8 bases, the J end by 1 base, with 14 bases between. This CDR3 comprises 14 residues. CDR3: CASRGFLRNTEAFF. DNA for the CDR3: TGCGCCAGCCGGGGCTTCTTACGGAACACTGAAGCTTTCTTT.

This clonotype appeared many times. CDR3 amino acids: CASSFLSGYTDTQYF. The CDR3 nucleotides read TGCGCCAGCAGCTTCCTTAGCGGGTACACAGATACGCAGTATTTT. The chain uses TRBV5-1 and TRBJ2-3; 7 nucleotides match TRBD2. This CDR3 is 15 amino acids long. Germline CDR1 is SGHRS and CDR2 is YFSETQ. V lost 2 bases and J lost 2; bases outside the gene matches: 5.

This clonotype was recorded many times. This rearrangement joins TRBV28 to TRBJ1-5; TRBD1 matches at 7 bases. Looked up from germline, CDR1 is MDHEN and CDR2 is SYDVKM. Trimming took 5 bases from V and 1 from J; bases not matched to a gene: 2. CDR3 length: 14 residues. The CDR3: CASSVGGSNQPQHF. The CDR3 coding sequence is TGTGCCAGCAGTGTAGGGGGCAGCAATCAGCCCCAGCATTTT.

This clonotype was detected ten times or more. The chain couples TRBV10-3 to TRBJ2-1; no clear D. CDR3 length equals 12 residues. V lost 7 bases and J lost 7, with 11 bases in between. Germline CDR1 ENHRY, CDR2 SYGVKD. CDR3 protein: CAITAEGNEQFF. CDR3 nucleotide sequence: TGTGCCATCACCGCAGAAGGGAATGAGCAGTTCTTC.

This clonotype was counted between two and nine times. The V and J genes are TRBV7-2 and TRBJ2-1, with D uncertain. Germline loops: CDR1 SGHTA, CDR2 FQGNSA. The V end lost 3 bases, the J end lost 0 bases, and 9 bases lay between the germline ends. CDR3 length: 15 residues. The CDR3 region is CASSFHISSYNEQFF. The CDR3 region has the DNA TGTGCCAGCAGCTTCCACATTAGCTCCTACAATGAGCAGTTCTTC. The variable domain in full, completed from reference TRBV7-2 and TRBJ2-1, reads GAGVSQSPSNKVTEKGKDVELRCDPISGHTALYWYRQSLGQGLEFLIYFQGNSAPDKSGLPSDRFSAERTGGSVSTLTIQRTQQEDSAVYLCASSFHISSYNEQFFGPGTRLTVL.

V gene TRBV6-5 combines with J gene TRBJ2-5; D possibly uses TRBD1 or TRBD2 (5 bases each). Germline lookup yields CDR1 MNHEY and CDR2 SVGAGI. The length of the CDR3 is 13 residues. V lost 5 bases and J lost 4, with 11 bases in between. CDR3 region: CASSGGMGETQYF. In nucleotides, the CDR3 is TGTGCCAGCAGTGGGGGAATGGGAGAGACCCAGTACTTC.

V and J are TRBV6-5 and TRBJ1-1; perhaps TRBD1 as D (6 bases). Trimming took off 0 bases at V and 4 bases at J, with 12 bases between the two ends. CDR3 length: 15 amino acids. Germline values: CDR1 MNHEY, CDR2 SVGAGI. DNA for the CDR3: TGTGCCAGCAGTTACTCGGTATCAGGGGTCACTGAAGCTTTCTTT. Protein sequence: CASSYSVSGVTEAFF.

The sample holds a few counts of this clonotype. The chain links TRBV29-1 to TRBJ1-2; D gene uncertain. The CDR3 is 13 amino acids. The germline gives CDR1 SQVTM, CDR2 ANQGSEA. V was clipped by 1 base and J by 3 bases, with 9 bases between them. This chain's CDR3 is CSVEVTSDYGYTF. The DNA of the CDR3 is TGCAGCGTTGAAGTTACCAGCGACTATGGCTACACCTTC.

This clonotype has only a few counts. The rearrangement links TRBV10-3 to TRBJ2-1; 9 bases map to TRBD1. V gave up 11 bases and J gave up 6 bases; unmatched junction bases: 11. CDR1 and CDR2 (germline): ENHRY, SYGVKD. CDR3 size: 14 residues. The CDR3 sequence: CAAEPGQGFNEQFF. The CDR3 DNA reads TGTGCCGCTGAACCGGGACAGGGATTCAATGAGCAGTTCTTC.

The chain combines TRBV7-2 with TRBJ2-7, with 7 bases identical to TRBD1. The V and J ends lost 5 bases and 5 bases, in that order; junction bases with no gene match: 3. Germline V CDR1 and CDR2: SGHTA, FQGNSA. The length of the CDR3 is 12 residues. The CDR3 region has the DNA TGTGCCAGCAGCGCGACAGGGAACGAGCAGTACTTC. The encoded protein is CASSATGNEQYF.

This clonotype was seen at least ten times. This chain links TRBV5-1 with TRBJ2-5, with TRBD2 identical over 8 bases. This CDR3 has 17 amino acids. In germline, CDR1 is SGHRS, CDR2 YFSETQ. Trimming cost V 3 bases and J 1 base; bases outside gene matches: 11. The DNA of the CDR3 is TGCGCCAGCAGCTGGCCTCAGAGCGGGGGTACCCAAGAGACCCAGTACTTC. Translated, it gives CASSWPQSGGTQETQYF.

J is TRBJ2-1 and V is TRBV6-2 or TRBV6-3; 9 bases match TRBD1. This CDR3 comprises 17 residues. The J segment lost 8 bases and the V segment lost 6 bases, leaving 17 bases of the junction unmatched. Per the germline V gene, CDR1 is MNHEY and CDR2 is SVGEGT. Here the CDR3 DNA reads TGTGCCAGCAGCCCACCCCCCATGACAGGGGGACAGGATGAGCAGTTCTTC. It encodes CASSPPPMTGGQDEQFF.

The sample holds many counts of this clonotype. The chain is built from TRBV7-3 and TRBJ2-3, with D possibly being TRBD1 or TRBD2 (5 bases each). This CDR3 has 14 amino acids. Germline-derived CDR1 and CDR2 are SGHTA and FQGTGA. V was pared by 5 bases and J by 2 bases, with 11 bases between. CDR3: CASSPGPYTDTQYF. The CDR3, as DNA: TGTGCCAGCAGCCCGGGGCCCTACACAGATACGCAGTATTTT.

V and J are TRBV24-1 and TRBJ2-5; 10 bases fit TRBD2. The CDR3 spans 15 residues. The trim removed 3 bases at V and 4 bases at J, leaving 4 bases unmatched. Germline V CDR1 and CDR2: KGHDR, SFDVKD. The CDR3 here is CATSDQRGGTETQYF. The CDR3 DNA reads as TGTGCCACCAGTGATCAGCGGGGGGGCACAGAGACCCAGTACTTC.

This clonotype has ten or more counts. The V and J genes are TRBV7-9 and TRBJ1-2; 7 positions match TRBD1. Germline trimming cut 4 bases from V and 3 bases from J; bases unmatched to any gene: 2. The germline V gene has CDR1 SEHNR and CDR2 FQNEAQ (reference sequence). The CDR3 totals 13 residues. CDR3 in amino acids: CASSSGQYYGYTF. The CDR3 region has the DNA TGTGCCAGCAGCTCGGGACAGTACTATGGCTACACCTTC.

This clonotype occurred a few times. The chain is built from TRBV5-1 and TRBJ1-2; D perhaps matches TRBD1 (5 bases). Germline V gene lookup returns CDR1 SGHRS and CDR2 YFSETQ. The V and J ends lost 1 base and 8 bases respectively, with 12 bases between them. The CDR3 contains 13 residues. The CDR3, as DNA: TGCGCCAGCAGCTTGCGGGGGGACGTAGGCTACACCTTC. This sequence encodes CASSLRGDVGYTF.

This clonotype was counted only a few times. CDR3 region: CSARVSGASEKLFF. CDR3 DNA sequence: TGCAGTGCTAGAGTTTCAGGGGCGAGTGAAAAACTGTTTTTT. The rearrangement uses TRBV20-1 and TRBJ1-4, with TRBD1 as a possible D gene (6 bases). CDR1 DFQATT and CDR2 SNEGSKA come from the germline V gene (reference sequence). The V and J ends lost 1 base and 7 bases respectively, with 13 bases between them. The CDR3 covers 14 residues.

The chain employs TRBV12-3 or TRBV12-4 and TRBJ1-2; D gene uncertain. The germline V and J ends were trimmed by 3 bases and 8 bases, with 7 bases remaining between them. The CDR3 is 11 amino acids. The CDR3 spells CASSFARGYTF. CDR3 coding DNA: TGTGCCAGCAGTTTTGCGAGGGGCTACACCTTC.

This clonotype has a handful of counts. V gene TRBV6-5 combines with J gene TRBJ1-2; 7 bases fit TRBD1. The CDR3 loop spans 16 amino acids. V shed 6 bases, J shed 4 bases, and the junction held 14 bases outside the gene matches. Per germline, CDR1 MNHEY and CDR2 SVGAGI. CDR3 loop: CASSQTRAGGLYGYTF. The CDR3 DNA sequence: TGTGCCAGCAGCCAGACCCGCGCAGGGGGTCTCTATGGCTACACCTTC.